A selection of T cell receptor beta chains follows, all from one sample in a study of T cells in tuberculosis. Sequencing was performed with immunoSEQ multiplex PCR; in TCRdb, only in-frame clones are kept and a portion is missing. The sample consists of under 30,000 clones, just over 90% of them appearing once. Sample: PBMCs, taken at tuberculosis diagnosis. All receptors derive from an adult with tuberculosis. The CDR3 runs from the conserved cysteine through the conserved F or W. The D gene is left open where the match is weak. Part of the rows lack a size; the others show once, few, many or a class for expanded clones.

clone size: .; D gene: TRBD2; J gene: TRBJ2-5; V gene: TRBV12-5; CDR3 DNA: TGTGCTAGTGGTTTTCGACCCGGACTAGATCACTACCGAGAGACCCAGTACTTC; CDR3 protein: CASGFRPGLDHYRETQYF
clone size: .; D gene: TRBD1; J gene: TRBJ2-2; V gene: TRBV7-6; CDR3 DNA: TGTGCCAGCAGCCCCCTGGGACAGGGAACTACACCAGACACCGGGGAGCTGTTTTTT; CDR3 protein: CASSPLGQGTTPDTGELFF
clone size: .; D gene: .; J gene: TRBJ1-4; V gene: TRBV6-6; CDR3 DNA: TGTGCCAGCAGACGTCGGGATGGCGGTGATGAAAAACTGTTTTTT; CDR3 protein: CASRRRDGGDEKLFF
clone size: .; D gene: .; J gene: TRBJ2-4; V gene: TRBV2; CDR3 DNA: TGTGCCAGCAGTGAACAAGCTACCTTAGCCAAAAACATTCAGTACTTC; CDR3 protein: CASSEQATLAKNIQYF
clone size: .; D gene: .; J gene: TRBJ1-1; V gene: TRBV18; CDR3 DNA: TGTGCCAGCTCACCACGACAGCTGAACACTGAAGCTTTCTTT; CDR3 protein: CASSPRQLNTEAFF
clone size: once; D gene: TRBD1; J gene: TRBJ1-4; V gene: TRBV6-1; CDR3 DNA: TGTGCCAGCAGTGAGGGGACAGGGGTTCTTGAAAAACTGTTTTTT; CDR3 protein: CASSEGTGVLEKLFF
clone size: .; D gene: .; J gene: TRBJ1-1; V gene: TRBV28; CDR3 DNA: TGTGCCAGCAGTCAGATGCCTAACACTGAAGCTTTCTTT; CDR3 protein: CASSQMPNTEAFF
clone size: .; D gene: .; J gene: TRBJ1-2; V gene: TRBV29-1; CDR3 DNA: TGCAGCGTTGTCCCCACGGCGGGGAGGAATGGCTACACCTTC; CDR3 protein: CSVVPTAGRNGYTF
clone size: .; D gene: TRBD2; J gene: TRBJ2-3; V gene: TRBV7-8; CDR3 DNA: TGTGCCAGCAGCTTAGCAAGGACTAGCGGGGGGGATACGCAGTATTTT; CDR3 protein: CASSLARTSGGDTQYF
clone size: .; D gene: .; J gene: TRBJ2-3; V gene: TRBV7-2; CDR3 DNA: TGTGCCAGCAGCGAAACAGGACAATCGCAGTATTTT; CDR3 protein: CASSETGQSQYF
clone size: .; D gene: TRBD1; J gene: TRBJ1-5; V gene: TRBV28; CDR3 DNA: TGTGCCAGCAGCCATCCCGACAGGGGAGGCGTCTTTCGCAATCAGCCCCAGCATTTT; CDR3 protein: CASSHPDRGGVFRNQPQHF
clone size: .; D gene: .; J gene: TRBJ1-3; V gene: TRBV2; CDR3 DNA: TGTGCCAGCAAGCGAGGAGAGCTCTCTGGAAACACCATATATTTT; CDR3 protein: CASKRGELSGNTIYF
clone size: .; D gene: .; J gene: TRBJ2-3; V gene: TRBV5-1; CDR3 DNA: TGCGCCAGCAGCAGTGTAGCGGGCACAGATACGCAGTATTTT; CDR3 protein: CASSSVAGTDTQYF
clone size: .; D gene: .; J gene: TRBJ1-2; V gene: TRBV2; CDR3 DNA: TGTGCCAGCAGTGAACAGGGGCCAAGCTATGGCTACACCTTC; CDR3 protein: CASSEQGPSYGYTF
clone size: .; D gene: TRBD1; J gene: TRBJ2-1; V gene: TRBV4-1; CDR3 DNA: TGCGCCAGCAGCCTAAGAATAAAGACAGGGCCCAATGAGCAGTTCTTC; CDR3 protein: CASSLRIKTGPNEQFF
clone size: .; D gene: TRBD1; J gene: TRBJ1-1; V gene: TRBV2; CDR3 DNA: TGTGCCAGCCAATATCAACAGGGGGCACATGAAGCTTTCTTT; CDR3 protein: CASQYQQGAHEAFF
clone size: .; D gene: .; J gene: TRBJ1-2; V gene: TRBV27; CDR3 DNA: TGTGCCAGCAGTTTCACAGGGAGCTATGGCTACACCTTC; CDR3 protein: CASSFTGSYGYTF
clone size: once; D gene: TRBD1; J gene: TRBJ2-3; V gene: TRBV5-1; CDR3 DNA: TGCGCCGGCAGCCAGGACAGGGAGACAGATACGCAGTATTTT; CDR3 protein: CAGSQDRETDTQYF
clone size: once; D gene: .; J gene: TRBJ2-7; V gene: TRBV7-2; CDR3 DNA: TGTGCCAGCAGCTTAATAATAGGTAGGGGTAGATTCTCCTACGAGCAGTACTTC; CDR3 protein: CASSLIIGRGRFSYEQYF
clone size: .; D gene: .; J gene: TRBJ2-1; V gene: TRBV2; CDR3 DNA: TGTGCCAGCAGTGAACTCACTAGCCACAATGAGCAGTTCTTC; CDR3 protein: CASSELTSHNEQFF
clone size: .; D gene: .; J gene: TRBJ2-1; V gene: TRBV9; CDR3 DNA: TGTGCCAGCAACGGATGGGGCGGGGAGAATGAGCAGTTCTTC; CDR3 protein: CASNGWGGENEQFF
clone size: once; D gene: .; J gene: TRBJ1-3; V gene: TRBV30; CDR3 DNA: TGTGCCTGGAGTGTGTGGGGGCTAAGGGGAAACACCATATATTTT; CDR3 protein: CAWSVWGLRGNTIYF
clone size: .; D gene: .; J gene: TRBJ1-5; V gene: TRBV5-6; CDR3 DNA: TGTGCCAGCAGCTCTGGGACGGGGGGCGGGGAGCCCCAGCATTTT; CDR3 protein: CASSSGTGGGEPQHF
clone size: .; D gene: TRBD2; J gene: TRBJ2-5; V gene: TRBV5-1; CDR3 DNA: TGCGCCAGCAGCTCATGGACTAGCGGAATGGAGACCCAGTACTTC; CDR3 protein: CASSSWTSGMETQYF
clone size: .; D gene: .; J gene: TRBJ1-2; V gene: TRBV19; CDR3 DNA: TGTGCCAGTAGTGGCCCCGGACAGCAGTCTAACTATGGCTACACCTTC; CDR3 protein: CASSGPGQQSNYGYTF
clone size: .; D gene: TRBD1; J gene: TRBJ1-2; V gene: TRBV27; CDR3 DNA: TGTGCCAGCAGTGACAGGGGCTATGGCTACACCTTC; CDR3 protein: CASSDRGYGYTF
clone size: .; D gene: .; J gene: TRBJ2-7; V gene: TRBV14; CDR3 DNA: TGTGCCAGCAGCCAAGCAGTTCTTGGGCAGAACTACGAGCAGTACTTC; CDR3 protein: CASSQAVLGQNYEQYF
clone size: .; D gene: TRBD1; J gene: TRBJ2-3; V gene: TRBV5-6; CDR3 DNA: TGTGCCAGCAGCTCGGGACAGGGGGTAGATACGCAGTATTTT; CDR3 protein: CASSSGQGVDTQYF
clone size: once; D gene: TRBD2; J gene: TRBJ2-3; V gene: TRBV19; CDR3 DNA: TGTGCCAGTCAAACTAGCGGGAGTAAGGGTACGCAGTATTTT; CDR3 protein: CASQTSGSKGTQYF
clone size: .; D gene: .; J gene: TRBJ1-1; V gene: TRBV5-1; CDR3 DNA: TGCGCCAGCAGCTTCGGACAGCGCACTGAAGCTTTCTTT; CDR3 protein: CASSFGQRTEAFF
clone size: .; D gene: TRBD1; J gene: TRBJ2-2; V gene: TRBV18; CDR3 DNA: TGTGCCAGCTCACAGAGAAGACAGGGAGAAACCGGGGAGCTGTTTTTT; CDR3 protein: CASSQRRQGETGELFF
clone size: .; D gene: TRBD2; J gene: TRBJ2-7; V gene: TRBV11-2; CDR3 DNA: TGTGCCAGCAGCACTCGAGCTGGGGGGGTCTACGAGCAGTACTTC; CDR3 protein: CASSTRAGGVYEQYF
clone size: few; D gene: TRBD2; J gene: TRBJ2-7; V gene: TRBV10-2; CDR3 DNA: TGCGCCAGCAGTGAGCATGATTGGTGGGGCGGGAGCTACGAGCAGTACTTC; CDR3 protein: CASSEHDWWGGSYEQYF
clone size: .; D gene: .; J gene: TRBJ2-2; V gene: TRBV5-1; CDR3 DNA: TGCGCCAGCAGCTTTAGAGGGCCAAGCACCGGGGAGCTGTTTTTT; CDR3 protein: CASSFRGPSTGELFF
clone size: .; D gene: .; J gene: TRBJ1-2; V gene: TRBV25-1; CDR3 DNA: TGTGCCAGCAGTGAAACGGTGCGGGGCTACACCTTC; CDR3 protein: CASSETVRGYTF
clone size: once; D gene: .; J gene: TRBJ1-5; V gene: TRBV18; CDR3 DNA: TGTGCCAGCTCAAACACAGGGAAGAGGGGAAGCAATCAGCCCCAGCATTTT; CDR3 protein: CASSNTGKRGSNQPQHF
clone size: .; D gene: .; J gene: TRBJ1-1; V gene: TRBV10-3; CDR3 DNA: TGTGCCATCAGTGATCGGGGGTTCAACCGGACTGAAGCTTTCTTT; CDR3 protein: CAISDRGFNRTEAFF
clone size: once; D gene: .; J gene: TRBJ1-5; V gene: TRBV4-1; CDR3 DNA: TGCGCCAGCAGCCAAGAAAGGGGCAGGGCAAGGCAGCCCCAGCATTTT; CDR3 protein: CASSQERGRARQPQHF
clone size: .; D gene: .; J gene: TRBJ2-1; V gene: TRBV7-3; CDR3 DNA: TGTGCCAGCAGCCCAAGCCGGGACTCGTACAATGAGCAGTTCTTC; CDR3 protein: CASSPSRDSYNEQFF
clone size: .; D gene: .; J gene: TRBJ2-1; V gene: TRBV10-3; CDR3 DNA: TGTGCCATCAGTTGGGGCCAGGGTATGGAGCAGTTCTTC; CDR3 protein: CAISWGQGMEQFF
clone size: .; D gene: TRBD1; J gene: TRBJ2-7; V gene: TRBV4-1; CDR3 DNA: TGCGCCAGCAGCCTCAGACAGGGACCCTACGAGCAGTACTTC; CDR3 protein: CASSLRQGPYEQYF
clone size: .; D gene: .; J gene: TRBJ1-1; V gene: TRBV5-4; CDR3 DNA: TGTGCCAGCAGCTTTACAGCGAACACTGAAGCTTTCTTT; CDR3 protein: CASSFTANTEAFF
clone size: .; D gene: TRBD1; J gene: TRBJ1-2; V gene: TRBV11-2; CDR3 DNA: TGTGCCAGCAGCCCAGGGGGCGGCTACACCTTC; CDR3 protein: CASSPGGGYTF
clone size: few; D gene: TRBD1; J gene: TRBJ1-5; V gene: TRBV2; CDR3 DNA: TGTGCCAGCAGTCGACAGGGATATAGCAATCAGCCCCAGCATTTT; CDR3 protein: CASSRQGYSNQPQHF